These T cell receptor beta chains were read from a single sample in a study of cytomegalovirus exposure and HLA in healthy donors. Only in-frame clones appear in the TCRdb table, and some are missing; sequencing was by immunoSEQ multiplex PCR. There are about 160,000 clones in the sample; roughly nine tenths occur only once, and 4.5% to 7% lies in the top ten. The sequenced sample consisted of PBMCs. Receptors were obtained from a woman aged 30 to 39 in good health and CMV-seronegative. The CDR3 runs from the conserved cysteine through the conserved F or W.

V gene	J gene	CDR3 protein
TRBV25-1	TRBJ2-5	CASSYQETQYF
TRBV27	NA	CASSLKGPSDYEQYF
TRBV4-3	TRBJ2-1	CASSQDVGRTSGSNEQFF
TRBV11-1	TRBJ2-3	CASSSYSGSGDTQYF
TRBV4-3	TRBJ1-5	CASSHTNRDRGSYSNQPQHF
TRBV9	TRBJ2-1	CASSVDFGYNEQFF
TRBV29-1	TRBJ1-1	CSVEDPWRENTEAFF
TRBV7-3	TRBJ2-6	CASSLTSAPGANVLTF
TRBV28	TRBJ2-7	CASSLFIWGQTSSYEQYF
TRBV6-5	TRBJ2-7	CASSLGSAGASYEQYF
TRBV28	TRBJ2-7	CASVTGISYEQYF
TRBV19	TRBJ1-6	CASIETGGSNSPLHF
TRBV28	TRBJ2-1	CASLKEFNEQFF
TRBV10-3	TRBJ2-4	CAISESGGTGAKNIQYF
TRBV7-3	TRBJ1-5	CASSTGRNQPQHF
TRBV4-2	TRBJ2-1	CASSQDLAGGYNEQFF
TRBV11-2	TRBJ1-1	CASSLVVRGNTEAFF
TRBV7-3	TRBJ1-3	CASSLTGSGNTIYF
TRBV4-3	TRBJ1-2	CASSQVLRNYGYTF
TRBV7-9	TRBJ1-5	CASSLEGAGQPQHF
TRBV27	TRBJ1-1	CASSFTGQTEAFF
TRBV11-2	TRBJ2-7	CASSRGTGVLYEQYF
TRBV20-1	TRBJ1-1	CSARAGEEAFF
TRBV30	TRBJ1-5	CAWSVPYDNQPQHF
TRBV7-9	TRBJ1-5	CASSRTGSNQPQHF
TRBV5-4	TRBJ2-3	CASSRDGTDTQYF
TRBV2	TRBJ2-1	CASSETRTGPLGNEQFF
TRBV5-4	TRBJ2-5	CASSSELQETQYF
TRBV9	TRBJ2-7	CASSPDDREGEQYF
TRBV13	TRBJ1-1	CASSPQDRGVTEAFF
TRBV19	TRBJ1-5	CASSNGGSSNQPQHF
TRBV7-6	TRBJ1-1	CASSPQGGLTEAFF
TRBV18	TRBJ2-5	CASSPTVAGGETQYF
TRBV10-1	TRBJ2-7	CASSEPEASAHEQYF
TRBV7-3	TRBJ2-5	CASSLSSGQETQYF